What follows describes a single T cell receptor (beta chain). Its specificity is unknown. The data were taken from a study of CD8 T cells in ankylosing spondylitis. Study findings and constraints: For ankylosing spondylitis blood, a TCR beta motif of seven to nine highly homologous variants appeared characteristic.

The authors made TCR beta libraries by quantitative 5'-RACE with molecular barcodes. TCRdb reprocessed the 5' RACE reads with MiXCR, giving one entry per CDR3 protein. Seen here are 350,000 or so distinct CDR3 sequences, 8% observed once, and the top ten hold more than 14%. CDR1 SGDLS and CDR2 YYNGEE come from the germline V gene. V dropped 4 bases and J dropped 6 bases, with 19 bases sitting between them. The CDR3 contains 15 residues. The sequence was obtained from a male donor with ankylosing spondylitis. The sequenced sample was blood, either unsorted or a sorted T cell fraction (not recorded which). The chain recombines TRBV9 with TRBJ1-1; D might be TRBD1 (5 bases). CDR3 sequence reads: CASSSQVVPPPEAFF. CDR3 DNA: TGTGCCAGCAGCTCACAGGTTGTCCCCCCCCCTGAAGCTTTCTTT.